This T cell receptor (beta chain) was sequenced in a study of T cells expressing NK-cell markers. Study summary: Eight donors were sequenced, of whom seven were HCMV-seropositive, while the remaining one was HCMV-seronegative. Overall study results and limits: Leadership of the CD3+CD56-NKG2C+ fraction also belonged to these clonotypes in several donors. Of the CD8+ T cell pool in roughly six donors, about 1.0-7.0% was accounted for by dominant NKG2C+ clonotypes.

Germline CDR1 ENHRY, CDR2 SYGVKD. This CDR3 spans 14 amino acids. On this clonotype: The target antigen is unknown.

5'RACE template switching with UMIs generated TCR beta cDNA. After re-calling the 5' RACE reads, TCRdb lists one entry per CDR3 protein, DNA absent. This sample carries 350,000 to 400,000 distinct CDR3 sequences, with around 10% going to the ten biggest clones. The TCR originated in a woman aged 50 to 65 in good health. Sequencing was performed on blood T cells: a sorted CD56 or NKG2C T cell subset, CD4+ or CD8+ T cells, or bulk PBMC T cells (not recorded which). The chain employs TRBV10-3 and TRBJ2-1; TCRdb names TRBD1, which stays unverified in the absence of DNA. The CDR3 sequence is CATSPGHQNNEQFF.